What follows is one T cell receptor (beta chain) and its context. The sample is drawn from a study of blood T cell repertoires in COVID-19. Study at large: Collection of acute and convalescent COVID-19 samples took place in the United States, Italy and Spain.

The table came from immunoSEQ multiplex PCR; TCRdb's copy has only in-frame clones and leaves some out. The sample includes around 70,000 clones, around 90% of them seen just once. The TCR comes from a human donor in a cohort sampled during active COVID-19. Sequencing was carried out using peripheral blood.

CDR3 nucleotide sequence: TGTGCCAGCAGTTTTAGTAACTATGGCTACACCTTC. This codes for CASSFSNYGYTF. The chain combines TRBV28 with TRBJ1-2; D remains ambiguous. The germline CDR1 and CDR2 sequences are MDHEN and SYDVKM. This CDR3 has 12 residues. V gave up 3 bases and J gave up 1 base, with 3 bases separating them.